This T cell receptor beta chain was captured by sequencing in a study of cytomegalovirus exposure and HLA in healthy donors. CDR3 length: 12 amino acids. Germline V gene data show CDR1 as SGHTA and CDR2 as FQGNSA. Trimming stripped 0 bases from V and 10 bases from J, with 7 bases between. The PCR employed 60 Vbeta primers together with 13 Jbeta primers. Clones were sequenced by immunoSEQ multiplex PCR, and TCRdb holds only the in-frame ones, with some missing. The sample's table shows around 42,000 clones. Details on this clone: The antigen remains unidentified.

Regarding the study as a whole: A classifier reportedly called cytomegalovirus status with high sensitivity and specificity.

Sample: PBMCs. The chain carries TRBV7-2 and TRBJ2-1; no clear D gene. This sequence originates from a man aged 25 to 40 in good health and CMV-seronegative. In DNA, the CDR3 is TGTGCCAGCAGCTTAGCGTATCAGGAGCAGTTCTTC. As protein: CASSLAYQEQFF.